This T cell receptor beta chain was sequenced during a study of T cells in Graves' hyperthyroidism and ophthalmopathy (dated by TCRdb to the late 2010s). Regarding the study in general: Peripheral blood was collected at initial diagnosis, before any treatment. The roughly 100 discovery patients were randomly split 7:3 into training and test sets. Prospective prediction of ophthalmopathy was tested in an independent validation cohort of approximately 19 hyperthyroidism patients and 17 patients who later progressed to ophthalmopathy. In addition, the study compared T-cell repertoires in thyroid tissue and in blood from five to seven Graves' hyperthyroidism patients. To identify TCR V-J signatures that set the groups apart, the researchers used a discovery cohort of 95 to 100 patients, made up of 43 with Graves' ophthalmopathy and around 58 with stable Graves' hyperthyroidism. Following sampling, methimazole starting at 30 mg daily was given to hyperthyroidism patients, and high-dose intravenous methylprednisolone was given to ophthalmopathy patients. According to the paper, TCR Vbeta CDR3 sequencing was carried out on over 130 peripheral blood samples, which came from fewer than 50 ophthalmopathy, around 74 hyperthyroidism and about 17 progressor patients.

The TCR beta CDR3 regions were amplified from the RNA transcripts. A first-round RT-PCR of the TCR CDR3 used the HTBI primer set with the Qiagen OneStep RT-PCR kit. The libraries were constructed in a second round of multiplex PCR and then size-selected and purified. Paired-end sequencing of the libraries was performed with 100 bp reads on an Illumina HiSeq2000. The study's processing was this. SOAPnuke was used to process the raw data, throwing out any read that contained adapters or uncalled bases, had a mean Phred below 15, or lacked an exact constant-primer or identifier match. High-quality paired reads were merged using COPE v1.2.5, and each unique nucleotide sequence was defined as a clonotype. MiTCR v1.1 was used to align the clonotypes against IMGT TRBV, TRBD and TRBJ reference segments. Only V-J combinations with frequency above 0.0001, covering roughly 99% of repertoires, were analysed. The TCS score was defined as F50 (clonal expansion) divided by E x V (chaos), with BLOSUM62-based TCRdist calculated between CDR3 peptides within each V-J. Welch's t-statistics and random forest reduced 514 V-J features to about 13, which were used in a naive Bayes classifier (R e1071). The public reads were run again by TCRdb, first through fastp at Q25 and then through MiXCR, and only productive beta chains were kept. Entries are consolidated by CDR3 protein sequence, retaining the most common genes and DNA. The V and J calls and clone size are TCRdb's, not the authors'. This sample comprises roughly 510,000 distinct CDR3 sequences, around 21% of them detected only once. About a quarter of the sample comes from the top ten.

To note about this clonotype: Its antigen remains undetermined. The sample holds no much larger clone one base away, and base qualities are not on file.

Stable Graves' hyperthyroidism was defined as no progression to ophthalmopathy during 18 months of follow-up. The hyperthyroidism patients were between 18 and 65 years old and newly diagnosed, with a disease duration of less than 2 months. Any patient with an uncontrolled infection, another autoimmune disease, pregnancy or lactation was excluded. Diagnoses were based on clinical symptoms, serum thyroxine and TRAb, thyroid ultrasound and orbital computed tomography. PBMCs were separated from around 9.1 ml of fresh peripheral blood using Ficoll-Paque density gradient centrifugation. Trizol reagent was used to extract total RNA, and RNA quality was then checked on an Agilent 2100 Bioanalyzer. From cysteine to phenylalanine, the CDR3 is 13 amino acids long. The read is trimmed to its CDR3 DNA, 39 bases read in frame from base 1. The germline V gene supplies CDR1 SGHVS and CDR2 FNYEAQ. V loses 8 bases, J loses 5 bases, and the germline ends lie 15 bases apart.

The paper's findings and limits, for the study overall: Sample size was not statistically predetermined, and investigators were not blinded to group allocation. In validation, progression to ophthalmopathy was predicted by the model with about 70% sensitivity and 72.22% specificity, a median of approximately 6.5 months before onset. Most expanded thyroid clonotypes (frequency above 0.001) were also found in blood, which suggests that blood repertoires may mirror thyroid immune responses. A 13 V-J signature model separated ophthalmopathy from stable hyperthyroidism, with around 88% sensitivity and 81.08% specificity in cross-validation and 80%/75% in testing.

This clonotype was sampled from a man between 18 and 29 years old with Graves' hyperthyroidism. The source material was blood. The rearranged segments are TRBV7-6 and TRBJ1-1, with TRBD1 as a weak D call on 5 bases. CDR3 region: CASGQGSVTEAFF. The DNA reads TGTGCCAGCGGACAAGGTAGTGTGACTGAAGCTTTCTTT.